The clone carrying this TCR beta chain was counted between two and nine times. Its specificity is not known. This specimen comes from a study of T cells after yellow fever vaccination. Study-wide points: Booster samples showed a return of most primary-vaccination clones (approximately 96% CD4, about 88% CD8).

V trimming: 2 bases; J trimming: 6 bases; junction bases outside the gene matches: 7. This CDR3 has 15 amino acids. MiXCR was run by TCRdb on the 5' RACE reads, yielding one entry per CDR3 protein. The sample holds 340,000 or so distinct CDR3 sequences, about an eighth seen once. Source: CD4+ T cells sorted from PBMCs, taken 15 days after the yellow fever booster vaccination. The source is a young man who received the YFV17D yellow fever vaccine. V is TRBV23-1 and J is TRBJ1-1; 9 bases are a match to TRBD1. TRBV23-1 is assigned to the ORF class and has an uncertain function. The CDR3 region is CASSQLGQGLPEAFF. In DNA form, the CDR3 reads TGCGCCAGCAGTCAACTAGGACAGGGGTTGCCTGAAGCTTTCTTT.